These T cell receptor beta chains were read from a single sample in a study of a mutant IDH1 vaccine in newly diagnosed glioma. TCRdb keeps only in-frame clones here, not all; method: immunoSEQ multiplex PCR. The sample lists 95,000 to 120,000 clones; roughly 88% were seen once. These receptors have no known antigen. Source: PBMCs, taken from a glioma patient whose treatment included an IDH1 peptide vaccine. Every receptor here comes from a woman in her forties or fifties with glioma. Each CDR3 is given with its conserved first and last residue. D genes are given only for firm matches. The size entry is marked missing in some rows and otherwise reads once, few, many or a size class.

clone_size | d_call | cdr3_length | j_call | v_call | cdr3_aa | cdr3_nt
. | TRBD1 | 15 | TRBJ1-5 | TRBV7-2 | CASSTDRAINQPQHF | TGTGCCAGCAGTACAGACAGGGCCATCAATCAGCCCCAGCATTTT
. | TRBD2 | 19 | TRBJ2-5 | TRBV23-1 | CASSHFVLQGTSWSETQYF | TGCGCCAGCAGTCACTTCGTTTTACAGGGGACTAGCTGGAGCGAGACCCAGTACTTC
. | TRBD2 | 15 | TRBJ2-5 | TRBV7-9 | CASSSGTRNGETQYF | TGTGCCAGCAGCTCCGGGACTAGGAATGGGGAGACCCAGTACTTC
. | . | 15 | TRBJ1-5 | TRBV28 | CASSPLGGGDQPQHF | TGTGCCAGCAGTCCCCTCGGTGGGGGGGATCAGCCCCAGCATTTT
. | . | 14 | TRBJ2-7 | TRBV7-2 | CASSLDGGTYEQYF | TGTGCCAGCAGCTTAGACGGAGGTACCTACGAGCAGTACTTC
. | . | 15 | TRBJ2-3 | TRBV6-5 | CASSYRWASTDTQYF | TGTGCCAGCAGTTACAGGTGGGCGTCCACAGATACGCAGTATTTT
. | . | 14 | TRBJ2-7 | TRBV5-1 | CASSHKGDDYEQYF | TGCGCCAGCAGCCACAAGGGGGACGACTACGAGCAGTACTTC
. | . | 13 | TRBJ2-3 | TRBV5-4 | CASSLSPSDTQYF | TGTGCCAGCAGCTTGTCGCCGTCAGATACGCAGTATTTT
. | TRBD2 | 14 | TRBJ2-5 | TRBV11-3 | CASSSTSGRETQYF | TGTGCCAGCAGCTCGACTAGCGGGAGGGAGACCCAGTACTTC
. | TRBD1 | 14 | TRBJ2-7 | TRBV5-6 | CASSLYETGDEQYF | TGTGCCAGCAGCTTGTACGAGACAGGGGATGAGCAGTACTTC
. | . | 14 | TRBJ2-1 | TRBV28 | CASSSLSRYNEQFF | TGTGCCAGCAGTTCCCTTTCCCGCTACAATGAGCAGTTCTTC
. | TRBD2 | 14 | TRBJ2-7 | TRBV7-9 | CASSSNTGGNEQYF | TGTGCCAGCAGTTCTAATACGGGGGGAAACGAGCAGTACTTC
. | . | 14 | TRBJ2-7 | TRBV27 | CASSSGRGAYEQYF | TGTGCCAGCAGTTCCGGACGGGGCGCCTACGAGCAGTACTTC
. | TRBD1 | 15 | TRBJ2-7 | TRBV6-1 | CASRPGTASSYEQYF | TGTGCCAGCAGACCCGGGACAGCGAGCTCCTACGAGCAGTACTTC
once | TRBD1 | 16 | TRBJ1-2 | TRBV28 | CASSLKLTGGNYGYTF | TGTGCCAGCAGTTTAAAACTGACAGGGGGCAATTATGGCTACACCTTC
. | TRBD1 | 15 | TRBJ2-1 | TRBV5-5 | CASSPGQENYNEQFF | TGTGCCAGCAGCCCGGGACAGGAGAACTACAATGAGCAGTTCTTC
. | . | 17 | TRBJ2-2 | TRBV9 | CASSTPRVAEGTGELFF | TGTGCCAGCAGCACCCCCCGGGTGGCGGAAGGGACCGGGGAGCTGTTTTTT
. | . | 14 | TRBJ1-1 | TRBV6-1 | CASSFRQRVTEAFF | TGTGCCAGCAGTTTCCGACAGAGGGTCACTGAAGCTTTCTTT
. | . | 11 | TRBJ2-3 | TRBV20-1 | CSAGAADTQYF | TGCAGTGCGGGGGCGGCAGATACGCAGTATTTT
. | . | 13 | TRBJ2-7 | TRBV7-8 | CASSPSPDHEQYF | TGTGCCAGCAGCCCGTCCCCCGACCACGAGCAGTACTTC
. | . | 16 | TRBJ2-1 | TRBV6-6 | CASSYAADKIYNEQFF | TGTGCCAGCAGTTACGCCGCCGACAAGATCTACAATGAGCAGTTCTTC
once | TRBD1 | 15 | TRBJ2-1 | TRBV19 | CASSIAQGLYNEQFF | TGTGCCAGTAGTATTGCACAGGGGTTATACAATGAGCAGTTCTTC
. | . | 13 | TRBJ1-3 | TRBV19 | CASRTLAGNTIYF | TGTGCCAGTAGAACACTCGCTGGAAACACCATATATTTT
few | . | 13 | TRBJ2-2 | TRBV5-8 | CASSRGFSGELFF | TGTGCCAGCAGCCGAGGGTTCTCCGGGGAGCTGTTTTTT
few | . | 13 | TRBJ1-1 | TRBV2 | CASSAQGNTEAFF | TGTGCCAGCAGCGCACAGGGGAACACTGAAGCTTTCTTT
. | . | 13 | TRBJ1-3 | TRBV27 | CASRSIGGNTIYF | TGTGCCAGCAGATCGATAGGGGGGAACACCATATATTTT
. | TRBD1 | 15 | TRBJ2-1 | TRBV7-9 | CASSYRDSLQGEQFF | TGTGCCAGCAGCTACCGGGACAGCCTACAAGGTGAGCAGTTCTTC
. | . | 16 | TRBJ2-7 | TRBV6-5 | CASSSTMGHLSYEQYF | TGTGCCAGCAGTTCCACCATGGGACATCTCTCCTACGAGCAGTACTTC
. | TRBD1 | 13 | TRBJ1-2 | TRBV5-6 | CASSPGTGGRYTF | TGTGCCAGCAGCCCCGGGACAGGGGGTCGCTACACCTTC
. | . | 14 | TRBJ2-7 | TRBV29-1 | CSARGFKTSYEQYF | TGCAGCGCCCGAGGGTTTAAGACCTCCTACGAGCAGTACTTC
. | . | 12 | TRBJ1-5 | TRBV28 | CASRPDNQPQHF | TGTGCCAGCAGACCCGACAATCAGCCCCAGCATTTT
. | . | 15 | TRBJ2-7 | TRBV7-3 | CASSQGRVGLGEQYF | TGTGCCAGCAGCCAAGGTCGAGTGGGGCTTGGCGAGCAGTACTTC
. | . | 15 | TRBJ2-7 | TRBV28 | CASSLRGSLSYEQYF | TGTGCCAGCAGTTTAAGAGGATCCCTCTCCTACGAGCAGTACTTC
. | TRBD1 | 16 | TRBJ1-1 | TRBV7-8 | CASSLTVGQVNTEAFF | TGTGCCAGCAGCTTAACGGTCGGACAGGTGAACACTGAAGCTTTCTTT
. | . | 12 | TRBJ1-2 | TRBV2 | CATREQDYGYTF | TGTGCCACCAGAGAGCAGGACTATGGCTACACCTTC
. | . | 16 | TRBJ1-4 | TRBV15 | CATSRASRSTNEKLFF | TGTGCCACCAGCAGAGCTTCCCGGAGTACTAATGAAAAACTGTTTTTT
once | . | 13 | TRBJ2-7 | TRBV28 | CASSYTDRPGQYF | TGTGCCAGCAGTTACACGGACAGACCGGGACAGTACTTC
few | . | 15 | TRBJ2-7 | TRBV5-4 | CASSLVAGPSYEQYF | TGTGCCAGCAGCTTGGTGGCAGGGCCATCCTACGAGCAGTACTTC
. | . | 15 | TRBJ2-2 | TRBV28 | CASSYFGPNTGELFF | TGTGCCAGCAGCTACTTCGGACCGAACACCGGGGAGCTGTTTTTT
. | . | 13 | TRBJ2-7 | TRBV11-3 | CASSLDSGGEQYF | TGTGCCAGCAGCTTAGATTCAGGGGGGGAGCAGTACTTC
. | . | 15 | TRBJ1-6 | TRBV11-2 | CASSTQGPRGSPLHF | TGTGCCAGCAGCACGCAGGGGCCCCGAGGATCACCCCTCCACTTT
. | . | 13 | TRBJ2-7 | TRBV7-9 | CASSPQTGYEQYF | TGTGCCAGCAGCCCTCAGACAGGCTACGAGCAGTACTTC
. | . | 15 | TRBJ1-1 | TRBV7-9 | CASSLHLGVGTEAFF | TGTGCCAGCAGCTTACATTTGGGGGTGGGCACTGAAGCTTTCTTT
. | TRBD2 | 13 | TRBJ2-1 | TRBV15 | CATSRDPLAVQFF | TGTGCCACCAGCAGAGATCCACTAGCGGTGCAGTTCTTC
. | . | 13 | TRBJ1-1 | TRBV2 | CASSLSENTEAFF | TGTGCCAGCAGCCTCAGTGAGAACACTGAAGCTTTCTTT
. | . | 14 | TRBJ1-1 | TRBV6-1 | CASSERPMSTEAFF | TGTGCCAGCAGTGAACGGCCTATGAGTACTGAAGCTTTCTTT
. | TRBD2 | 15 | TRBJ2-1 | TRBV5-8 | CASSLGSGSGYEQFF | TGTGCCAGCAGCTTGGGCAGCGGGAGTGGCTATGAGCAGTTCTTC
. | . | 12 | TRBJ2-7 | TRBV19 | CASGRGFYEQYF | TGTGCCAGTGGTAGAGGGTTCTACGAGCAGTACTTC
. | . | 13 | TRBJ2-7 | TRBV5-1 | CASSLGGSEGSYF | TGCGCCAGCAGCTTAGGAGGGAGTGAGGGGTCGTACTTC
. | TRBD1 | 16 | TRBJ2-3 | TRBV7-9 | CASSTYRGRGTDTQYF | TGTGCCAGCAGCACGTACAGGGGACGGGGCACAGATACGCAGTATTTT
once | TRBD1 | 12 | TRBJ2-1 | TRBV6-5 | CASSDRGNEQFF | TGTGCCAGCAGTGACAGGGGTAATGAGCAGTTCTTC
. | TRBD1 | 15 | TRBJ1-1 | TRBV2 | CASTPRTGKNTEAFF | TGTGCCAGCACCCCTCGGACAGGGAAGAACACTGAAGCTTTCTTT
. | . | 12 | TRBJ1-2 | TRBV28 | CASSPSLIPVRF | TGTGCCAGCAGCCCTTCATTGATCCCTGTACGCTTC
. | . | 12 | TRBJ1-1 | TRBV29-1 | CSVSVLNTEAFF | TGCAGCGTTTCTGTCTTGAACACTGAAGCTTTCTTT
. | TRBD1 | 13 | TRBJ1-1 | TRBV19 | CASRSRQGAEAFF | TGTGCCAGTAGAAGTCGACAGGGCGCTGAAGCTTTCTTT
few | . | 13 | TRBJ2-7 | TRBV27 | CASSLARAGEQYF | TGTGCCAGCAGTTTAGCCCGAGCCGGTGAGCAGTACTTC
. | TRBD1 | 17 | TRBJ2-2 | TRBV19 | CASRPIGTGSRDGELFF | TGTGCCAGTCGCCCGATCGGGACAGGGAGTCGGGACGGGGAGCTGTTTTTT
. | . | 14 | TRBJ2-3 | TRBV2 | CASSLQGGTDTQYF | TGTGCCAGCAGTCTGCAGGGTGGGACAGATACGCAGTATTTT